What follows are 18 T cell receptor beta chains derived from one specimen sequenced in a study of early T cells in non-severe SARS-CoV-2 infection (dated by TCRdb to the early 2020s). Libraries were built with 5' RACE. TCRdb shows the sequencer as NextSeq 500. The public reads were run again by TCRdb, first through fastp at Q25 and then through MiXCR, and only productive beta chains were kept. Each entry is one CDR3 protein sequence, shown with its most common DNA and genes. The sample table contains 85,000 to 100,000 distinct CDR3 sequences; only one count was recorded for about 10% of them. The ten largest account for roughly 4.5% of the sample. Material: whole blood, obtained at baseline. Receptor source: an adult who was a healthcare worker with PCR-confirmed SARS-CoV-2 infection or an uninfected control (not recorded which).

The genes are TRBV20-1 and TRBJ2-7; possibly TRBD1 or TRBD2 for D (6 bases each). CDR1 and CDR2 from the germline V gene are DFQATT and SNEGSKA (reference sequence). The CDR3 is made up of 16 amino acids. With 2 bases removed from V and 6 bases from J, the gap between germline ends came to 23 bases. The CDR3 region is CSARSKGGTGIGEQYF. The CDR3 nucleotides read TGCAGTGCTAGATCCAAAGGGGGGACCGGGATTGGCGAGCAGTACTTC.

This clonotype was seen repeatedly, ten times or more. The chain joins TRBV20-1 to TRBJ2-3, with TRBD2 as a possible D gene (6 bases). V was cut by 6 bases and J by 5 bases, with 12 bases left in between. Germline loops: CDR1 DFQATT, CDR2 SNEGSKA (reference sequence). This CDR3 has 12 residues. CDR3 bases: TGCAGTGCCCTAGCGACTTTAGATACGCAGTATTTT. Amino acid sequence: CSALATLDTQYF.

In this sample, this clonotype turned up a few times. The chain carries TRBV6-5 and TRBJ2-1; no definite D call. Per the germline V gene, CDR1 is MNHEY and CDR2 is SVGAGI. Deletions cut 0 bases from V and 2 bases from J, with 11 bases between. This CDR3 is built from 16 residues. CDR3 protein: CASSYSPRSPYNEQFF. CDR3 sequence (DNA): TGTGCCAGCAGTTACTCTCCTAGGAGTCCCTACAATGAGCAGTTCTTC.

Many counts were recorded for this clonotype. The chain couples TRBV13 to TRBJ2-3; tentatively, D is TRBD2 (5 bases). Germline V gives CDR1 PRHDT, CDR2 FYEKMQ (reference sequence). The CDR3 runs 16 residues. Trimming removed 6 bases from V and 4 bases from J, with 20 bases in between. DNA for the CDR3: TGTGCCAGCAGTTGTATCGAGGGAGATGATGCAGATACGCAGTATTTT. Translated, it gives CASSCIEGDDADTQYF.

This clonotype was detected only a few times. This sequence joins TRBV5-6 and TRBJ1-6, with TRBD1 matching over 7 bases. V gave up 4 bases and J gave up 7 bases; unmatched junction bases: 11. The CDR3 consists of 16 residues. In germline, CDR1 is SGHDT, CDR2 YYEEEE. CDR3 DNA sequence: TGTGCCAGCAGCGGATCACAGGGGCGCGAGAATTCACCCCTCCACTTT. The encoded protein is CASSGSQGRENSPLHF.

The genes are TRBV2 and TRBJ2-3, with TRBD2 matching 10 bases. The CDR3 length is 17 residues. CDR1 and CDR2 (germline): SNHLY, FYNNEI. The V and J ends lost 3 bases and 2 bases, in that order; junction bases with no gene match: 8. CDR3 in DNA: TGTGCCAGCAGTGAGGGCCCAAGCGGGGGGGCCACAGATACGCAGTATTTT. It translates to CASSEGPSGGATDTQYF.

The chain carries TRBV10-2 and TRBJ1-1; 9 bases map to TRBD1. The J segment lost 5 bases and the V segment lost 8 bases, leaving 3 bases of the junction unmatched. This CDR3 comprises 12 residues. Looked up from germline, CDR1 is WSHSY and CDR2 is SAAADI. CDR3 sequence: CASGTGNTEAFF. DNA for the CDR3: TGCGCCAGCGGGACAGGGAATACTGAAGCTTTCTTT.

This clonotype was recorded at least ten times. The chain joins TRBV20-1 to TRBJ2-3, with no clear D. Germline V lookup: CDR1 DFQATT, CDR2 SNEGSKA (reference sequence). The CDR3 has 13 residues. V lost 6 bases and J lost 0, with 10 bases in between. CDR3 sequence reads: CSATIESTDTQYF. CDR3 nucleotides: TGCAGTGCCACCATCGAGAGCACAGATACGCAGTATTTT.

This clonotype was recorded at least ten times. The V call is TRBV7-2, the J call TRBJ2-3; D gene uncertain. CDR1 is SGHTA and CDR2 is FQGNSA in the germline V gene. The CDR3 runs 11 residues. The V and J ends lost 6 bases and 2 bases respectively, with 3 bases between them. Here the CDR3 reads CASSPTDTQYF. The CDR3 region has the DNA TGTGCCAGCAGTCCCACAGATACGCAGTATTTT.

This clonotype qualifies as medium-sized. The chain combines TRBV3-1 with TRBJ1-1, with unresolved D. The CDR3 is made up of 12 amino acids. CDR1 is LGHDT and CDR2 is YNNKEL in the germline V gene (reference sequence). V was cut by 1 base and J by 9 bases, with 9 bases left in between. In DNA form, the CDR3 reads TGTGCCAGCAGCCAAGGAGTCAGTCAAGCTTTCTTT. Translation: CASSQGVSQAFF.

V and J are TRBV19 and TRBJ2-2, with 7 positions matching TRBD2. The germline V gene has CDR1 LNHDA and CDR2 SQIVND (reference sequence). The CDR3 loop spans 17 amino acids. The ends lost 5 bases at V and 4 bases at J; junction bases unmatched: 13. The DNA for the CDR3 is TGTGCCAGTAGTCCCCGCTCCGCGGGCGGGAGCACCGGGGAGCTGTTTTTT. It specifies CASSPRSAGGSTGELFF.

This chain uses TRBV19 with TRBJ2-2, with D perhaps matching TRBD2 (7 bases). The CDR3 length is 18 residues. Trimming removed 6 bases at V and 1 base at J, with 21 bases between. The V gene's germline CDR1 is LNHDA and CDR2 SQIVND (reference sequence). CDR3 region: CASRLPAGGGQNTGELFF. DNA of the CDR3: TGTGCCAGTAGACTACCGGCGGGCGGGGGACAGAACACCGGGGAGCTGTTTTTT.

This clonotype was detected a few times. The chain combines TRBV25-1 with TRBJ1-1, with D possibly matching TRBD1 (6 bases). The CDR3 has 13 residues. V gave up 2 bases and J gave up 4 bases, with 8 bases separating them. The germline gives CDR1 MGHDK, CDR2 SYGVNS. The CDR3 nucleotides read TGTGCCAGCAGTGAAGGGGGCAGCACTGAAGCTTTCTTT. Encoded protein: CASSEGGSTEAFF.

This chain connects TRBV5-1 to TRBJ2-2, with D perhaps matching TRBD2 (6 bases). The germline CDR1 and CDR2 sequences are SGHRS and YFSETQ. V was pared by 4 bases and J by 1 base, with 11 bases between. This CDR3 contains 15 residues. CDR3 sequence (DNA): TGCGCCAGCAGCATGACTAGAGGGAACACCGGGGAGCTGTTTTTT. Translation: CASSMTRGNTGELFF.

Only a few counts were recorded for this clonotype. The chain carries TRBV20-1 and TRBJ1-2, with D maybe TRBD1 (5 bases). The CDR3 extends over 13 amino acids. Between the trimmed V and J ends, which lost 1 base and 7 bases, there was a span of 13 bases. Germline CDR1 is DFQATT and CDR2 is SNEGSKA (reference sequence). CDR3 protein: CSARAPNRPGYTF. CDR3 coding DNA: TGCAGTGCTAGAGCCCCAAACAGGCCTGGCTACACCTTC.

This clonotype was picked up many times. The genes are TRBV15 and TRBJ1-1; D gene ambiguous. Germline CDR1 is LNHNV and CDR2 is YYDKDF (reference sequence). Trimming left V 0 bases short and J 7 bases short, with 15 bases between. The CDR3 runs to 15 residues. The CDR3 sequence is CATSRDREGSDEAFF. In nucleotides, the CDR3 is TGTGCCACCAGCAGAGATCGGGAAGGGAGTGATGAAGCTTTCTTT.

This clonotype was detected once. Mismatch with germline at one junction end may stem from a read error. Written as DNA, the CDR3 is TGCGGTGCTAGAGATGAGACAGGTCGAACCGGGGAGCTGTTTTTT. Amino acid sequence: CGARDETGRTGELFF. V is TRBV20-1 and J is TRBJ2-2; D is perhaps TRBD1 (6 bases). The CDR3 sequence is 15 residues long. The germline CDR1 and CDR2 sequences are DFQATT and SNEGSKA (reference sequence).

This clonotype has more than one count but fewer than ten. The rearrangement joins TRBV7-2 to TRBJ2-5; a weak D match, TRBD1 (5 bases). The length of the CDR3 is 15 residues. Trimming cost V 2 bases and J 2 bases, with 12 bases left between them. Germline lookup yields CDR1 SGHTA and CDR2 FQGNSA. The DNA of the CDR3 is TGTGCCAGCAGCTTACGTTTAGGGGATCAAGAGACCCAGTACTTC. It specifies CASSLRLGDQETQYF.